This note documents a single T cell receptor beta chain sequence. Its antigen is as yet unknown. This entry comes from a study of CD8 T cell repertoires and HIV-1 epitope variants. The germline gives CDR1 MNHNY, CDR2 SVGAGI (reference sequence). There are 14 residues in the CDR3. J gave up 4 bases and V 2 bases, and 4 bases lay outside the gene matches. Assay: immunoSEQ multiplex PCR; the TCRdb copy retains only in-frame clones and omits some. The top ten clones hold roughly 46% of a sample with about 7,100 clones, roughly two thirds of them seen once. V usage is TRBV6-6 and J usage is TRBJ2-7; TRBD1 agrees at 8 bases. The origin of this receptor is a male donor with HIV. Sequenced sample: cultured CD8+ T cells derived from PBMCs. The CDR3, as DNA: TGTGCCAGCAGTTACACCGGGACAGGATACGAGCAGTACTTC. It translates to CASSYTGTGYEQYF.